This T cell receptor (beta chain) is drawn from a study of human T cells and chemical hapten exposure. General study results and limits: Versus controls, expanded TCRs had significantly more large CDR3 similarity clusters.

TCRdb re-called the RACE reads through MiXCR, storing one row per CDR3 protein. The sample shows about 96,000 distinct CDR3 sequences, about 9% of them seen only once. Between the trimmed V and J ends, which lost 9 bases and 9 bases, there was a span of 15 bases. There are 12 residues in the CDR3. Looked up from germline, CDR1 is SGHTA and CDR2 is FQGNSA. With respect to this clonotype: As yet, its antigen is unknown.

Time point in this sample: patch test 2, 6 weeks after DPC sensitization. Treatment defined: therapeutic diphenylcyclopropenone sensitization with weekly scalp DPC. Unfractionated whole blood yielded the extracted total RNA. The sequenced sample was whole blood, obtained in connection with sensitization to the hapten diphenylcyclopropenone (DPC). The chain is built from TRBV7-2 and TRBJ2-1; perhaps TRBD1 as D (5 bases). This receptor was identified in a woman in her forties with alopecia areata. Some clones in this sample may be carry-over from other donors' samples. As DNA, the CDR3 is TGTGCCAGTGGGGCCGGTACGAGTGAGCAGTTCTTC. It is translated as CASGAGTSEQFF.